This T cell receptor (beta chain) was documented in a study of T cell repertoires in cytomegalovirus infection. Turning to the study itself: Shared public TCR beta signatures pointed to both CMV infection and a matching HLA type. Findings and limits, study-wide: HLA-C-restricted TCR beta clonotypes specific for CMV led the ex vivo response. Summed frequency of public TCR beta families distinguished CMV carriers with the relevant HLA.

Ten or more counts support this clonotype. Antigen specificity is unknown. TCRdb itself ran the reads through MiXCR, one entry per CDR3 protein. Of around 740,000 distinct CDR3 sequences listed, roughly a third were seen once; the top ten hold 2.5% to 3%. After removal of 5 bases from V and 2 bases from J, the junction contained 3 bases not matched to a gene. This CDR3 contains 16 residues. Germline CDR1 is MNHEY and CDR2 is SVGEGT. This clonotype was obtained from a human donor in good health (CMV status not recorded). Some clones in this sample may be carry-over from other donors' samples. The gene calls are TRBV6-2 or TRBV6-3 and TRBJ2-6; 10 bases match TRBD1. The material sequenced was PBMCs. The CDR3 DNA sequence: TGTGCCAGCAGTCGGGACAGGGGAACTGGGGCCAACGTCCTGACTTTC. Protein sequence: CASSRDRGTGANVLTF.